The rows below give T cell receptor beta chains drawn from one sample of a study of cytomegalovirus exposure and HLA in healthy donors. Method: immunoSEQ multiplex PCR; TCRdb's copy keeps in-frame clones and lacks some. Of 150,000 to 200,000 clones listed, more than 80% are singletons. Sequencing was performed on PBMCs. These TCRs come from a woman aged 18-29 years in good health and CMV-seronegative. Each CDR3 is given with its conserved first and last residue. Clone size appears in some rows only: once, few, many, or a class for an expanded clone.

cdr3_aa: CASSSHTGPTGGYTF; clone_size: -; j_call: TRBJ1-2; v_call: TRBV7-9
cdr3_aa: CASSERVRGRGETQYF; clone_size: -; j_call: TRBJ2-5; v_call: TRBV6-1
cdr3_aa: CASSSTGDRIYGYTF; clone_size: -; j_call: TRBJ1-2; v_call: TRBV7-9
cdr3_aa: CSVGQGADTGELFF; clone_size: once; j_call: TRBJ2-2; v_call: TRBV29-1
cdr3_aa: CAAQGVLNTEAFF; clone_size: once; j_call: TRBJ1-1; v_call: TRBV25-1
cdr3_aa: CASSQGVSNQPQHF; clone_size: -; j_call: TRBJ1-5; v_call: TRBV27
cdr3_aa: CASSLGTGLREQYF; clone_size: -; j_call: TRBJ2-5; v_call: TRBV27
cdr3_aa: CASSHQGLAGEEGEQFF; clone_size: -; j_call: TRBJ2-1; v_call: TRBV11-1
cdr3_aa: CASRRAGTDYGYTF; clone_size: -; j_call: TRBJ1-2; v_call: TRBV5-4
cdr3_aa: CASRPYYANTEAFF; clone_size: -; j_call: TRBJ1-1; v_call: TRBV6-5
cdr3_aa: CASGDYLTGELFF; clone_size: -; j_call: TRBJ2-2; v_call: TRBV2
cdr3_aa: CASSFGVYGYTF; clone_size: -; j_call: TRBJ1-2; v_call: TRBV5-8
cdr3_aa: CASSLVSGSGNQPQHF; clone_size: few; j_call: TRBJ1-5; v_call: TRBV7-2
cdr3_aa: CASSERSGIGQPQHF; clone_size: -; j_call: TRBJ1-5; v_call: TRBV6-1
cdr3_aa: CASSQGGTATSYEQYF; clone_size: -; j_call: TRBJ2-7; v_call: TRBV4-1
cdr3_aa: CASSESGTSGRSRAGELFF; clone_size: -; j_call: TRBJ2-2; v_call: TRBV10-1
cdr3_aa: CASSFDISSYEQYF; clone_size: -; j_call: TRBJ2-7; v_call: TRBV7-9
cdr3_aa: CASGLVLASSTGELFF; clone_size: -; j_call: TRBJ2-2; v_call: TRBV12-5
cdr3_aa: CARNGVRCETQYF; clone_size: -; j_call: TRBJ2-5; v_call: TRBV27
cdr3_aa: CASSYRTSRGTDTQYF; clone_size: -; j_call: TRBJ2-3; v_call: TRBV6-5
cdr3_aa: CSSQSLAGLYNEQFF; clone_size: -; j_call: TRBJ2-1; v_call: TRBV29-1
cdr3_aa: CASSPRGATSGNTIYF; clone_size: -; j_call: TRBJ1-3; v_call: TRBV7-9
cdr3_aa: CASSQERGVRTEAFF; clone_size: -; j_call: TRBJ1-1; v_call: TRBV14
cdr3_aa: CASSLFAGNTGELFF; clone_size: -; j_call: TRBJ2-2; v_call: TRBV5-1
cdr3_aa: CASSSIYPGQDSYEQYF; clone_size: -; j_call: TRBJ2-7; v_call: TRBV5-1
cdr3_aa: CASSGTSDEQFF; clone_size: once; j_call: TRBJ2-1; v_call: TRBV25-1
cdr3_aa: CASSLGSGSGYTEAFF; clone_size: -; j_call: TRBJ1-1; v_call: TRBV7-8
cdr3_aa: CASSDRQGADTQYF; clone_size: -; j_call: TRBJ2-3; v_call: TRBV5-4
cdr3_aa: CASSYWGPGPNQPQHF; clone_size: -; j_call: TRBJ1-5; v_call: TRBV6-6
cdr3_aa: CASSYRLAGSTDTQYF; clone_size: -; j_call: TRBJ2-3; v_call: TRBV7-8
cdr3_aa: CASRVWGGLEGYEQYF; clone_size: -; j_call: TRBJ2-7; v_call: TRBV5-6
cdr3_aa: CASTGTGTYEQYF; clone_size: few; j_call: TRBJ2-7; v_call: TRBV10-2
cdr3_aa: CASRWTGGLRSAYNEQFF; clone_size: -; j_call: TRBJ2-1; v_call: TRBV5-1
cdr3_aa: CASSITGTGAYGYTF; clone_size: -; j_call: TRBJ1-2; v_call: TRBV19
cdr3_aa: CASSPRNSGSTNEQYF; clone_size: -; j_call: TRBJ2-7; v_call: TRBV11-2
cdr3_aa: CASSQDAQGAQSNQPQHF; clone_size: -; j_call: TRBJ1-5; v_call: TRBV4-1
cdr3_aa: CASSLREQYF; clone_size: -; j_call: TRBJ2-7; v_call: TRBV27
cdr3_aa: CASRLFATNEKLFF; clone_size: -; j_call: TRBJ1-4; v_call: TRBV5-1
cdr3_aa: CASSFSGRVRQPQHF; clone_size: -; j_call: TRBJ1-5; v_call: TRBV28
cdr3_aa: CASSPQPGQGAEAFF; clone_size: -; j_call: TRBJ1-1; v_call: TRBV18
cdr3_aa: CASSDRGHLGTGELFF; clone_size: -; j_call: TRBJ2-2; v_call: TRBV2
cdr3_aa: CASTPFPGSGNTIYF; clone_size: -; j_call: TRBJ1-3; v_call: TRBV5-1
cdr3_aa: CASSVSGGRTDTQYF; clone_size: -; j_call: TRBJ2-3; v_call: TRBV9
cdr3_aa: CASSGPGWGGAAFF; clone_size: -; j_call: TRBJ1-1; v_call: TRBV2
cdr3_aa: CSATGHNYGYTF; clone_size: -; j_call: TRBJ1-2; v_call: TRBV29-1
cdr3_aa: CAWLKGIMNYGYTF; clone_size: -; j_call: TRBJ1-2; v_call: TRBV30
cdr3_aa: CATSRSGQGREKLFF; clone_size: once; j_call: TRBJ1-4; v_call: TRBV15
cdr3_aa: CASSTDPKETQYF; clone_size: -; j_call: TRBJ2-5; v_call: TRBV9
cdr3_aa: CASRRDGAEQYF; clone_size: -; j_call: TRBJ2-7; v_call: TRBV5-4
cdr3_aa: CASSQEVTGGSGYTF; clone_size: -; j_call: TRBJ1-2; v_call: TRBV4-2
cdr3_aa: CASSKGRQRGGETQYF; clone_size: -; j_call: TRBJ2-5; v_call: TRBV21-1
cdr3_aa: CASSFVQDNEQFF; clone_size: -; j_call: TRBJ2-1; v_call: TRBV7-8
cdr3_aa: CASSLGQGVTYGYTF; clone_size: -; j_call: TRBJ1-2; v_call: TRBV27
cdr3_aa: CASSLGAGGQETQYF; clone_size: -; j_call: TRBJ2-5; v_call: TRBV18
cdr3_aa: CASSYSTGGIYEQYF; clone_size: -; j_call: TRBJ2-7; v_call: TRBV6-5